This T cell receptor (beta chain) stems from a study of cytomegalovirus exposure and HLA in healthy donors (dated by TCRdb to 2016 to 2017). Background on the whole study: An earlier analysis of 550 to 700 of the donors reported about 290 Gb of sequence data and some 120 million unique TCR beta sequences from approximately 180 million T cells. Of the 300 to 450 genotyped donors, around 81% fell in the genetic ancestry cluster associated with self-reported Caucasian donors. In a later analysis, previously published TCR beta repertoires from 550 to 750 donors were re-analyzed and high-resolution HLA genotyping was added so that TCR occurrence patterns could be studied. Rather than drawing on any new phenotypic data, the later analysis identified candidate immune exposures from TCR beta sequences and the way those sequences occurred across donors. Typing coverage differed by locus: A, B, C, DRB1 and DQB1 were typed in about 629-640 donors, DQA1 in approximately 520, DPA1 in 600 to 610, and DPB1 in 450 to 480. Alongside the repertoire data, information on donor age, sex, ethnicity and CMV serostatus was compiled. A later genetic analysis used genome-wide SNP genotypes for about 55% of the 666 donors, treating that subset as a discovery cohort. An earlier analysis of some 500 of the donors applied high-throughput TCR beta sequencing to assess whether each TCR beta V gene segment acted as functional or pseudogenic. Both class I and class II loci were covered by HLA typing, at four-digit resolution. About 300 gigabases of sequencing data and around 80 million unique TCR sequences made up an early release that covered fewer than 650 HLA-typed donors. Among 398 genotyped donors of the cohort, an average of roughly 230,000 unique TCR beta nucleotide sequences was sequenced per donor, of which 15% to 20% were non-productive. Several DR-DQ haplotypes were handled as single units for association and clustering because linkage in the cohort was strong. Besides the first cohort of 550 to 750 subjects, a separate validation cohort made up of roughly 120 different subjects was used. To predict cytomegalovirus infection status, the study brought together high-throughput TCR immunosequencing, statistical association of individual TCRs with disease status, and machine learning. The study aimed to test whether signatures of past pathogen exposure could be identified by cataloging public T cell receptors. The study used immunosequencing to profile the T cell repertoires of 600 to 850 subjects and linked those repertoires to cytomegalovirus serostatus. Every discovery cohort repertoire had been produced on one sequencing platform.

In total, approximately 690 healthy bone marrow donors made up the cohort. Cohort members were all nominally healthy when sampled, although unrecorded immune exposures were likely present. The donor tested CMV seronegative, placing the donor among the roughly 350 seronegative members of the cohort. A peripheral blood sample was provided by each donor, and peripheral blood mononuclear cells were used for TCR beta sequencing. The Qiagen DNeasy Blood Extraction Kit was used to extract genomic DNA from the blood cell samples. CDR1 and CDR2, looked up from the germline V gene, are SGHTA and FQGNSA. The CDR3 has 12 amino acids, counting the end cysteine and phenylalanine. This entry keeps only the CDR3 DNA: 36 bases, framed from base 1. This clone was detected a few times. The antigen this receptor binds is unknown. Per-nucleotide qualities are absent, and no much larger clonotype sits a single base away.

Library preparation employed the immunoSEQ multiplex PCR assay. The multiplex PCR relied on a mix of 60 forward primers for TCR Vbeta segments and 13 reverse primers for TCR Jbeta segments. A multiplex PCR assay on genomic DNA amplified the CDR3 region of rearranged TCR beta genes. On the Illumina HiSeq System, the amplified TCR beta libraries were sequenced as 87-base-pair reads. The authors' pipeline ran thus. Across the 670 or so repertoires, a later analysis counted 80 million or so unique TCR beta chains, roughly 11 million of which were shared by at least two donors. A nearest-neighbor algorithm error-corrected the raw reads and collapsed the reads into unique sequences, merging closely related sequences to remove PCR and sequencing errors. Alignment of CDR3 sequences to IMGT reference sequences was used to assign V, D and J gene segments. Each retained sequence needed at least a six-nucleotide match to both a V gene segment and a J gene segment. Rearrangements were called productive when the CDR3 lacked stop codons and stayed in frame with V and J; all others were non-productive. CDR3 was defined according to IMGT convention as the region running from the second conserved V-encoded cysteine to the conserved J-encoded phenylalanine. In an earlier analysis of more than 550 of the donors, sequences lacking an unambiguous match to a single V gene segment were excluded. An earlier analysis of fewer than 650 of the donors classified V segments as functional when productive rearrangements were above 56.7% and as segregating when the standard deviation between donors was above 5%. To diagnose cytomegalovirus status from the catalog of TCR beta chain sequences, a statistical classification framework was built. A later analysis assigned V and J genes by comparing TCR nucleotide sequences with IMGT/GENE-DB human TR gene sequences. Using the TCRdist pipeline, a later analysis assigned CDR3 sequences along with most-parsimonious VDJ recombination scenarios. In a later analysis, each TCR beta chain was defined by its CDR3 amino acid sequence together with its V-gene family, and reads lacking a unique V-gene family were excluded. To address suspected cross-contamination and a sequencing artifact, a later analysis removed around 600 highly shared, low-generation-probability nucleotide sequences. For each public chain, a later analysis derived a clonal expansion index from normalized ranks of inferred template counts within each repertoire. A later analysis computed generation probabilities with a VDJ recombination model fitted to out-of-frame rearrangements, and checked the results against IGoR. In a later analysis, hypergeometric tests were used to score TCR-TCR, TCR-HLA and TCR-CMV co-occurrence, with a repertoire-size bias correction applied to TCR pairs. A later analysis estimated false discovery rates by permuting HLA or CMV assignments 20 times. In a later analysis, co-occurring TCRs were grouped using DBSCAN, with TCRdist sequence similarity added in when clustering inside HLA-allele-positive subsets. For co-occurrence clustering, repertoires with fewer than 30,000 or more than 120,000 public chains were excluded, along with roughly five repertoires with anomalous nucleotide sharing. TCRdb carries this immuneACCESS record with in-frame sequences only. Its versions omit some clonotypes, under half of them owing to an unresolved V gene in the studies checked, with the rest unexplained. That table furnishes V, J and clone size, whereas the DNA furnished D and trimming. This sample is represented by 150,000 to 190,000 clones; roughly 80% of them were singletons. Approximately 1.3% of the sample is in the top ten clones.

Results and caveats for the whole study, not just this receptor: While some public TCRs were present in many individuals, most TCR sequences turned up only very rarely across donors. In vitro tests confirmed that a few of the cytomegalovirus-associated TCR beta chains recognize cytomegalovirus antigens. This cohort had only TCR beta chains sequenced, and the lack of alpha or paired-chain data limited which features could be detected. The authors suggested that the approach could potentially be extended to other disease states and immunological phenotypes. The study listed approximately 150 TCR beta chains as associated with cytomegalovirus. Sequencing depth was assumed to be roughly uniform across donors in the presence/absence analyses, though that assumption may not hold. A cluster of highly shared sequence variants was judged likely to be a technical artifact of the sequencing pipeline. According to a later analysis, most CMV-associated TCR beta chains appeared to be HLA-restricted, and the HLA associations seemed to be driven largely by CMV exposure. In both the original and validation cohorts, the classifier was reported to diagnose cytomegalovirus status with high specificity and sensitivity. In a later analysis, HLA-associated TCR beta chains showed more clonal expansion and lower generation probabilities than non-associated chains that were equally common. In a later analysis, several top co-occurrence clusters were reported to appear linked to parvovirus B19, influenza, CMV and Epstein-Barr virus. Immune exposure information for the cohort was limited to CMV serostatus. In a later analysis, the rate of TCR association differed among HLA loci, with DRB1 alleles having the most associated TCRs and HLA-C alleles having the fewest. An earlier analysis of 587 of the donors showed that most TCR beta V segments appeared in productive rearrangements either about 87% or about 30% of the time, which broadly matched IMGT annotations. An association between a missense DCLRE1C variant and V-gene and J-gene trimming of TCR beta chains was found in a later genetic analysis and replicated in an independent cohort. The earlier analysis of some 540 of the donors excluded over 15 rarely observed V segments, including chromosome 9 orphons, because counts were too low. Correlated functional status among segregating V segments might reflect linkage disequilibrium, but an unknown experimental factor could not be ruled out. Some IMGT-functional V segments, including TRBV6-2 and TRBV6-3, could not be distinguished by the 87-base-pair reads and were therefore excluded. A later genetic analysis reported fewer N-insertions in productive TCRs among donors in an Asian-associated ancestry cluster than the approximately 700-donor mean. Specific HLA alleles were associated with about 17,000 TCR beta sequences at a false discovery rate of 0.05 in a later analysis. Assigning TCR associations to individual alleles was difficult when HLA alleles, especially DR and DQ, strongly co-occurred. A further reported finding was that TCR beta sequences accurately predicted the HLA-A and HLA-B alleles for most subjects in the first cohort. HLA typing was unavailable for some donors at each locus, so association tests used only the typed subset.

Sequencing was performed on PBMCs. This clonotype was obtained from a man between 18 and 35 years old in good health and CMV-seronegative. Recombination connected TRBV7-2 to TRBJ2-5; the D gene is unclear. The end of the DNA is better explained by TRBJ2-7, so the J call may be wrong. The CDR3 region reads CASSHPASEQYF. The DNA sequence is TGTGCCAGCAGCCACCCCGCCAGCGAGCAGTACTTC.